A single TCR beta chain is shown here with its context. The sample belongs to a study of identical twins. The CDR3 is 16 residues long. CDR1 LNHNV and CDR2 YYDKDF come from the germline V gene (reference sequence). V lost 0 bases and J lost 3, with 15 bases in between. Using its own MiXCR run on the 5' RACE reads, TCRdb lists one record per CDR3 protein. The sample includes hundreds of thousands of distinct CDR3 sequences, roughly 7.2% of them seen just once. Another study also made use of these data, one on yellow fever vaccine responses in identical twins.

The rearrangement joins TRBV15 to TRBJ2-7, with D perhaps matching TRBD2 (6 bases). The sequenced sample was PBMCs. The sequence derives from a woman aged 18-35 years in good health. CDR3 residues: CATSRDRVGGDYEQYF. As DNA, the CDR3 is TGTGCCACCAGCAGAGATCGAGTTGGCGGGGACTACGAGCAGTACTTC.